This T cell receptor beta chain stems from a study of blood T cells in healthy people across ages. This clonotype was seen at least ten times. Its antigen is currently unknown. General study results and limits: Investigators viewed diversity estimates from one million T cells as underestimates, the study reported. A greater number of naive CD4+ cells and higher diversity distinguished long-lived donors from aged donors.

The second PCR ran roughly 7 to 12 cycles with a sample-barcoded 5' primer and J-beta primers. Every cDNA molecule carried a tag from a template-switch adaptor bearing 12 random nucleotides. A single record per CDR3 protein comes from TCRdb applying MiXCR to the 5' RACE reads. The sample has some 1.5 million distinct CDR3 sequences; roughly 27% are singletons. This TCR derives from a woman in her 30s in good health. The sample comprised blood.

The CDR3 DNA reads TGTGCCAGCAGTATTACTAGCGGGACAAACAATGAGCAGTTCTTC. The encoded protein is CASSITSGTNNEQFF. The V call is TRBV6-5, the J call TRBJ2-1; 10 bases align to TRBD2. CDR1 is MNHEY and CDR2 is SVGAGI in the germline V gene. J was trimmed by 5 bases and V by 5 bases; bases with no gene match: 6. This CDR3 is built from 15 residues.